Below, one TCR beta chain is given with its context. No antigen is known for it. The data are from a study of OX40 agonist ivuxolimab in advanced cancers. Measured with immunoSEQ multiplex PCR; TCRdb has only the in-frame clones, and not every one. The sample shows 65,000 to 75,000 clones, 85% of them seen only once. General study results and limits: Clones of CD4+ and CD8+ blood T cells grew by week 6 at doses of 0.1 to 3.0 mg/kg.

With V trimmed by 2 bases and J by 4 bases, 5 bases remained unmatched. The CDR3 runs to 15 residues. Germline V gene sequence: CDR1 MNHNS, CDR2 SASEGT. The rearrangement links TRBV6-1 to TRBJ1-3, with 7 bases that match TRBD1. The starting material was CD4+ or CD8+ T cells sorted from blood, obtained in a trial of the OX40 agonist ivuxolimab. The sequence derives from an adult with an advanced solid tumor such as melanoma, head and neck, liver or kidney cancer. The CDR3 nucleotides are TGTGCCAGCAGTGAACGGGTAGGGGGCGGAAACACCATATATTTT. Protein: CASSERVGGGNTIYF.